This is a list of T cell receptor beta chains from one sample in a study of patients and donors after allogeneic stem cell transplantation. TCRdb independently ran MiXCR on the RT-PCR reads; one entry per CDR3 protein. The table lists a few hundred thousand distinct CDR3 sequences, roughly 13% of them singletons. Source material: blood, either unsorted or a sorted T cell fraction (not recorded which). These receptors were collected from a human donor who was either an allogeneic HSCT recipient or a stem cell or donor lymphocyte infusion donor (not recorded which). It is not recorded whose cells these are; they may come from a transplant donor. CDR3s include the opening cysteine and the closing phenylalanine or tryptophan. The order of the fields is J gene, D gene, V gene, clone size, CDR3 protein, CDR3 DNA. D genes are given only for firm matches. Where a row states a size, it is once, few, many or the class of an expanded clone; other rows omit it.

>TRBJ2-7|TRBD2|TRBV19|few
CASKASGRAKTYEQYF
TGTGCCAGTAAGGCTAGCGGGAGAGCCAAGACCTACGAGCAGTACTTC
>TRBJ2-1|TRBD1|TRBV6-2/TRBV6-3|many
CASSHADRYNEQFF
TGTGCCAGCAGCCACGCGGACAGGTACAATGAGCAGTTCTTC
>TRBJ2-1|.|TRBV7-2|many
CASSLEQVWAVF
TGTGCCAGCAGCTTAGAACAGGTATGGGCAGTCTTC
>TRBJ2-5|.|TRBV13|few
CASSYGVQETQYF
TGTGCCAGCAGCTACGGGGTCCAAGAGACCCAGTACTTC
>TRBJ2-1|.|TRBV20-1|.
CSAPLSRTSRYNEQFF
TGCAGTGCTCCTCTTTCCCGGACAAGCCGCTACAATGAGCAGTTCTTC
>TRBJ2-7|.|TRBV12-3/TRBV12-4|few
CASRDRGSEQYF
TGTGCCAGCAGGGACCGGGGGTCCGAGCAGTACTTC
>TRBJ1-6|.|TRBV6-1|.
CASTGGRNSPLHF
TGTGCCAGCACCGGGGGCCGGAATTCACCCCTCCACTTT
>TRBJ2-1|TRBD1|TRBV29-1|.
CSVDRTGLYNEQFF
TGCAGCGTTGATCGGACAGGCCTTTACAATGAGCAGTTCTTC
>TRBJ1-2|.|TRBV9|few
CASSVDSGNYGYTF
TGTGCCAGCAGCGTAGACTCAGGGAACTATGGCTACACCTTC
>TRBJ1-1|.|TRBV18|few
CASSDQGLMNTEAFF
TGTGCCAGCTCCGACCAAGGACTCATGAACACTGAAGCTTTCTTT
>TRBJ2-2|TRBD1|TRBV2|.
CASSLTGHTGELFF
TGTGCCAGCTCCCTGACAGGGCACACCGGGGAGCTGTTTTTT
>TRBJ1-1|.|TRBV10-3|few
CAMTQGRETEAFF
TGTGCCATGACTCAGGGGCGGGAAACTGAAGCTTTCTTT
>TRBJ2-1|TRBD2|TRBV24-1|.
CATSDPSGSSYNEQFF
TGTGCCACCAGTGACCCTAGCGGGAGCTCCTACAATGAGCAGTTCTTC
>TRBJ2-3|TRBD2|TRBV7-9|few
CASSHTRGGVTDTQYF
TGTGCCAGCAGCCACACCCGCGGGGGAGTCACAGATACGCAGTATTTT
>TRBJ2-7|.|TRBV5-6|few
CASSSTGLWEQYF
TGTGCCAGCAGCTCTACAGGGCTCTGGGAGCAGTACTTC
>TRBJ2-3|TRBD2|TRBV3-1|.
CASSKTSAIDTQYF
TGTGCCAGCAGCAAGACTAGCGCCATAGATACGCAGTATTTT
>TRBJ1-1|TRBD1|TRBV23-1|few
CASSLTRSEDRGLGTEAFF
TGCGCCAGCAGTCTTACCAGATCTGAAGACAGGGGGCTGGGTACTGAAGCTTTCTTT
>TRBJ2-5|.|TRBV6-5|few
CASGLTGETQYF
TGTGCCAGCGGTCTTACGGGGGAGACCCAGTACTTC
>TRBJ2-1|TRBD1|TRBV6-2/TRBV6-3|few
CASSYVDRGQFF
TGTGCCAGCAGTTACGTGGACAGGGGGCAGTTCTTC
>TRBJ2-2|.|TRBV29-1|many
CSVAQRNTGELFF
TGCAGCGTTGCACAACGAAACACCGGGGAGCTGTTTTTT
>TRBJ1-1|TRBD1|TRBV7-9|many
CASISTGVDTEAFF
TGTGCCAGCATCTCGACAGGGGTGGACACTGAAGCTTTCTTT
>TRBJ1-2|TRBD1|TRBV20-1|.
CSARDARGQRVLNGYTF
TGCAGTGCTAGAGATGCCAGGGGGCAACGAGTACTGAATGGCTACACCTTC
>TRBJ2-7|TRBD2|TRBV19|many
CASSRSSGGFYEQYF
TGTGCCAGTAGTCGGTCGAGCGGGGGATTCTACGAGCAGTACTTC
>TRBJ2-5|TRBD2|TRBV5-1|many
CASSLPTTSGGNQETQYF
TGCGCCAGCAGCTTGCCCACTACTAGCGGGGGTAACCAAGAGACCCAGTACTTC
>TRBJ2-5|.|TRBV7-9|.
CASSLARGMETQYF
TGTGCCAGCAGCTTAGCGCGGGGTATGGAGACCCAGTACTTC
>TRBJ2-3|.|TRBV7-2|.
CASSPDSGSDTQYF
TGTGCCAGCAGCCCCGATAGCGGCTCAGATACGCAGTATTTT
>TRBJ2-7|TRBD2|TRBV9|.
CASSVRLAGVEEQYF
TGTGCCAGCAGCGTACGATTAGCGGGAGTGGAAGAGCAGTACTTC
>TRBJ1-2|.|TRBV2|medium-sized
CASSDRRQSGGYTF
TGTGCCAGCAGTGATCGCCGCCAGTCCGGTGGCTACACCTTC
>TRBJ1-1|.|TRBV20-1|.
CSARHINTEAFF
TGCAGTGCTAGACACATTAACACTGAAGCTTTCTTT
>TRBJ1-2|.|TRBV20-1|few
CSAGTPSGYGYTF
TGCAGTGCCGGTACACCGTCCGGCTATGGCTACACCTTC
>TRBJ1-2|.|TRBV3-1|.
CASSKGYYGYTF
TGTGCCAGCAGCAAGGGATACTATGGCTACACCTTC
>TRBJ2-3|TRBD2|TRBV10-3|.
CAISVDSGGAADTQYF
TGTGCCATCAGTGTGGATAGCGGGGGAGCGGCAGATACGCAGTATTTT
>TRBJ1-2|.|TRBV2|.
CASSEHRNYGYTF
TGTGCCAGCAGTGAACACAGAAACTATGGCTACACCTTC